The clone carrying this T cell receptor (beta chain) was found once. These data originate in a study of blood T cell repertoires in COVID-19. The wider study: Donors in the United States, Italy and Spain gave samples during acute or convalescent COVID-19. T cells, B-cell-depleted T cells, or PBMCs provided the cDNA or gDNA that served as material.

Seattle participants joined during active infection and were tracked over time. In the source study's methods: Researchers report that nucleated cell counts were estimated from reference gene primer amplification. Sequenced by immunoSEQ multiplex PCR; TCRdb stores in-frame clones only, minus some. V and J calls and clone size follow that table, whereas D and trimming were derived from the DNA. The data hold over 150,000 clones, with less than 95% observed a single time. The germline gives CDR1 MNHEY, CDR2 SVGAGI. There are 14 residues in the CDR3. V gave up 4 bases and J gave up 1 base, with 10 bases separating them.

The chain joins TRBV6-5 to TRBJ1-1; possible D gene TRBD1, 5 bases. Specimen: peripheral blood. The receptor was isolated from a man in his thirties or forties with COVID-19, enrolled during active disease. The DNA for the CDR3 is TGTGCCAGCAGTTTAGGGGTGGGGAACACTGAAGCTTTCTTT. It codes for CASSLGVGNTEAFF.